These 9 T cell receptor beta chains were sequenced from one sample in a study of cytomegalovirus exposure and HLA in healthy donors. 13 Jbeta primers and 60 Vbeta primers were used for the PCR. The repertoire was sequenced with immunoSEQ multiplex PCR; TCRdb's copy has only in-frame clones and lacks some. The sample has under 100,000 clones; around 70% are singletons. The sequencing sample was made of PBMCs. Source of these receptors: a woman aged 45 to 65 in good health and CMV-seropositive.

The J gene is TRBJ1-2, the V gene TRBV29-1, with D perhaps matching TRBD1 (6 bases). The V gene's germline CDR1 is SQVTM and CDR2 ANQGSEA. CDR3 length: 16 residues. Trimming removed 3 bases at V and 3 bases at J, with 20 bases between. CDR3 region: CSVDPRGGAAYYGYTF. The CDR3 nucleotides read TGCAGCGTTGACCCCCGGGGGGGGGCCGCCTACTATGGCTACACCTTC.

The CDR3 sequence is CASSQDNSGGREQYF. The CDR3, as DNA: TGCGCCAGCAGCCAAGATAATAGCGGGGGCCGCGAGCAGTACTTC. The V and J genes are TRBV4-1 and TRBJ2-7; TRBD2 matches at 9 bases. Germline CDR1 and CDR2: MGHRA and YSYEKL. The trim removed 0 bases at V and 6 bases at J, leaving 6 bases unmatched. The CDR3 consists of 15 residues.

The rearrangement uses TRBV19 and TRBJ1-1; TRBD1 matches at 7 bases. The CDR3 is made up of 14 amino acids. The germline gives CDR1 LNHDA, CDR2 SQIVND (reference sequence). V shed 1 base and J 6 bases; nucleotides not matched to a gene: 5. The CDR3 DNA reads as TGTGCCAGTAGTATAGGGGTGGGGACAGCTGAAGCTTTCTTT. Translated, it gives CASSIGVGTAEAFF.

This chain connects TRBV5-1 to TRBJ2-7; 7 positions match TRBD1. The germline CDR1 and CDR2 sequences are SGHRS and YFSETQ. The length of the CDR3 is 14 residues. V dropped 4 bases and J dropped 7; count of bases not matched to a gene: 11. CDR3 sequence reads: CASSPDRLLGEQYF. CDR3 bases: TGCGCCAGCAGCCCGGACAGGCTACTGGGGGAGCAGTACTTC.

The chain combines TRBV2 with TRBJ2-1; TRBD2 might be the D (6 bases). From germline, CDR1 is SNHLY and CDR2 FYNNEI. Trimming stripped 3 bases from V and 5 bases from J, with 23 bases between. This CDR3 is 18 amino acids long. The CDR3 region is CASSDMALFAGPHNEQFF. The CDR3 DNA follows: TGTGCCAGCAGTGATATGGCCCTCTTCGCGGGACCACACAATGAGCAGTTCTTC.

The CDR3 loop reads CASSFIPKQETQYF. The CDR3 DNA is TGTGCCAGCAGCTTTATCCCTAAACAAGAGACCCAGTACTTC. The chain combines TRBV5-4 with TRBJ2-5; D is unresolved. CDR3 length equals 14 residues. Germline values: CDR1 SGHNT, CDR2 YYREEE (reference sequence). The V gene lost 2 bases and the J gene lost 2 bases, with 10 bases spanning the gap.

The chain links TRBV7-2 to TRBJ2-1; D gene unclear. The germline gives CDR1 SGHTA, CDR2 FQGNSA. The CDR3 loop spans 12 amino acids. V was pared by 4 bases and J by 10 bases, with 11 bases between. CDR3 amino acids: CASSSSYSEQFF. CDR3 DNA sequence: TGTGCCAGCAGCTCGAGTTATAGCGAGCAGTTCTTC.

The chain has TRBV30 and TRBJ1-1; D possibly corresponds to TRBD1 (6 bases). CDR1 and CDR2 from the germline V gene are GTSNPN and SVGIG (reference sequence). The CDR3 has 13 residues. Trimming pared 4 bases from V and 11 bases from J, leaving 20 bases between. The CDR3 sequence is CAWTQGNRVLAFF. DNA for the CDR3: TGTGCCTGGACCCAAGGAAACAGGGTTCTGGCTTTCTTT.

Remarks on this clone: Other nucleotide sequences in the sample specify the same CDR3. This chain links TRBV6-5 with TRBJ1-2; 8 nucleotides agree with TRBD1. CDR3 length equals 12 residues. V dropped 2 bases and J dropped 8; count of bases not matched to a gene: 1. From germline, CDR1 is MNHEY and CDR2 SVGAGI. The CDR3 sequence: CASSYGTGGYTF. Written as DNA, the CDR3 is TGTGCCAGCAGTTACGGGACAGGCGGCTACACCTTC.